These 8 T cell receptor beta chains were sequenced from one sample in a study of shared clonotypes between healthy human individuals. Some clones are missing from TCRdb's copy, which holds only in-frame ones; the method was immunoSEQ multiplex PCR. This repertoire shows millions of clones, roughly 92% found once; its top ten account for around 0.14%. The sequencing sample was made of naive CD4+ T cells sorted from blood. The subset: CD45RA+ positively selected. These receptors were obtained from a man in his late teens or twenties in good health.

This rearrangement joins TRBV25-1 to TRBJ1-2; a possible D gene is TRBD1 (6 bases). CDR1 and CDR2 (germline): MGHDK, SYGVNS. The CDR3 is made up of 13 amino acids. The V end was cut by 2 bases, the J end by 7 bases, with 11 bases between. CDR3 bases: TGTGCCAGCAGTGAAGGGGGCCGGATTGGCTACACCTTC. It is translated as CASSEGGRIGYTF.

This clone was seen only once. The chain joins TRBV19 to TRBJ2-5, with TRBD1 matching over 7 bases. Germline V gives CDR1 LNHDA, CDR2 SQIVND (reference sequence). CDR3 length: 14 residues. Trimming took 4 bases from V and 5 from J; bases not matched to a gene: 7. The CDR3 loop reads CASSRGTVQETQYF. In DNA form, the CDR3 reads TGTGCCAGTAGTAGGGGGACAGTACAGGAGACCCAGTACTTC. The full variable domain, with the rest looked up from reference TRBV19 and TRBJ2-5, is DGGITQSPKYLFRKEGQNVTLSCEQNLNHDAMYWYRQDPGQGLRLIYYSQIVNDFQKGDIAEGYSVSREKKESFPLTVTSAQKNPTAFYLCASSRGTVQETQYFGPGTRLLVL.

In regard to this clone: The identical CDR3 is also encoded by other nucleotide sequences in the sample. The J gene is TRBJ1-1, the V gene TRBV7-8; 9 bases agree with TRBD1. The germline gives CDR1 SGHVS, CDR2 FQNEAQ. V shed 2 bases and J 6 bases; nucleotides not matched to a gene: 4. The CDR3 length is 14 residues. CDR3 in amino acids: CASSLSRDRAEAFF. Written as DNA, the CDR3 is TGTGCCAGCAGCTTATCTCGGGACAGGGCTGAAGCTTTCTTT.

As to this clone: This sample includes further DNA sequences coding for the same CDR3. The J gene is TRBJ2-5, the V gene TRBV20-1, with 7 positions matching TRBD1. Germline V gene lookup returns CDR1 DFQATT and CDR2 SNEGSKA (reference sequence). Losses at the gene ends were 4 bases for V and 4 bases for J; bases not matched to a gene: 0. The CDR3 runs 11 residues. CDR3 bases: TGCAGTGCTACAGGGGGAGAGACCCAGTACTTC. Translated, it gives CSATGGETQYF.

The chain is built from TRBV4-1 and TRBJ2-5, with 8 bases that match TRBD1. The CDR3 sequence is 20 residues long. CDR1 and CDR2 from the germline V gene are MGHRA and YSYEKL. Trimming at V came to 0 bases and at J to 2 bases, leaving 17 bases not matched to a gene. In nucleotides, the CDR3 is TGCGCCAGCAGCCAAGAAAGCTCGTGGACAGGGAAGTTTGGACAAGAGACCCAGTACTTC. It yields the protein CASSQESSWTGKFGQETQYF.

This clone was counted only a few times. V is TRBV30 and J is TRBJ1-5; a possible D gene is TRBD1 (6 bases). The V end was cut by 1 base, the J end by 6 bases, with 19 bases between. Germline V gene lookup returns CDR1 GTSNPN and CDR2 SVGIG (reference sequence). The CDR3 spans 16 residues. DNA for the CDR3: TGTGCCTGGAGTGATTGGGCAGGGGCAAGGTCTCAGCCCCAGCATTTT. Translating gives CAWSDWAGARSQPQHF.

This clone was detected once. V and J are TRBV27 and TRBJ2-7; D could derive from TRBD1 or TRBD2 (6 bases each). The CDR3 spans 12 residues. In germline, CDR1 is MNHEY, CDR2 SMNVEV (reference sequence). V was pared by 8 bases and J by 9 bases, with 17 bases between. Here the CDR3 DNA reads TGTGCCAGCTCACCAAACGGGGGCGGGCAGTACTTC. Encoded protein: CASSPNGGGQYF.

A word on this clone: At the DNA level, this CDR3 is encoded by other sequences in the same sample as well. The V gene is TRBV30, the J gene TRBJ2-7; D assignment may be TRBD1 or TRBD2 (6 bases each). V dropped 3 bases and J dropped 2 bases, with 11 bases sitting between them. In germline, CDR1 is GTSNPN, CDR2 SVGIG (reference sequence). The length of the CDR3 is 13 residues. DNA of the CDR3: TGTGCCTGGAGCGGGGGCAGACCCTACGAGCAGTACTTC. The encoded protein is CAWSGGRPYEQYF.